The 30 T cell receptor beta chains in this list originate from one sample, sequenced in a study of blood T cells in healthy people across ages. A second PCR of 7 to 11 cycles used a sample-barcoded 5' primer and a J-beta primer mix. In TCRdb, the 5' RACE reads were re-called with MiXCR into one record per CDR3 protein. The profile shows 1 million or so distinct CDR3 sequences, less than 25% of them singletons. The sample also formed part of further work on T cells of mothers and their children.

Sequencing used blood. These receptors all stem from a girl aged 2-10 years in good health.

This clonotype showed up just a few times. This rearrangement joins TRBV7-2 to TRBJ2-7; unclear D gene. Trimming removed 8 bases from V and 0 bases from J, with 14 bases in between. In germline, CDR1 is SGHTA, CDR2 FQGNSA. This CDR3 spans 14 amino acids. CDR3 sequence (DNA): TGTGCCAGCCTAGAGAGTGCGAGCTCCTACGAGCAGTACTTC. Its translation: CASLESASSYEQYF.

This clonotype was detected a few times. J is TRBJ2-7 and V is TRBV6-5, with 11 nucleotides matching TRBD2. This CDR3 region has 15 residues. Germline V gene data show CDR1 as MNHEY and CDR2 as SVGAGI. With 3 bases clipped from V and 4 bases from J, the junction kept 5 bases outside the gene matches. The CDR3 nucleotides read TGTGCCAGCAGTTATACAGGGACTAGCGGATACGAGCAGTACTTC. It encodes CASSYTGTSGYEQYF.

The rearrangement links TRBV4-1 to TRBJ1-1; D remains ambiguous. V was clipped by 2 bases and J by 4 bases, with 11 bases between them. This CDR3 spans 14 amino acids. The V gene's germline CDR1 is MGHRA and CDR2 YSYEKL. CDR3 in DNA: TGCGCCAGCAGCCAACCACAGTGGAGCACTGAAGCTTTCTTT. Encoded protein: CASSQPQWSTEAFF.

V and J are TRBV4-1 and TRBJ2-3, with 8 bases lining up with TRBD2. Trimming removed 1 base from V and 2 bases from J; junction bases left unmatched: 14. The germline CDR1 and CDR2 sequences are MGHRA and YSYEKL. This CDR3 region has 19 residues. This CDR3 reads CASSQGVGPGLGPTDTQYF. CDR3 in DNA: TGCGCCAGCAGCCAAGGAGTAGGTCCGGGACTAGGCCCCACAGATACGCAGTATTTT.

The chain employs TRBV24-1 and TRBJ2-5, with 7 bases matching TRBD1. J lost 2 bases, V lost 2 bases, and 1 base had no gene match. The CDR3 is made up of 14 amino acids. Germline values: CDR1 KGHDR, CDR2 SFDVKD. CDR3 amino acids: CATSDWTGQETQYF. The CDR3 nucleotides are TGTGCCACCAGTGATTGGACAGGTCAAGAGACCCAGTACTTC.

This clonotype was found a few times. J is TRBJ2-2 and V is TRBV13; D perhaps matches TRBD2 (5 bases). There are 13 residues in the CDR3. Germline loops: CDR1 PRHDT, CDR2 FYEKMQ (reference sequence). Trimming pared 5 bases from V and 6 bases from J, leaving 10 bases between. CDR3: CASSQEAAGELFF. In DNA form, the CDR3 reads TGTGCCAGCAGCCAGGAGGCAGCCGGGGAGCTGTTTTTT.

There are a few counts of this clonotype. The chain carries TRBV5-1 and TRBJ1-2; TRBD1 aligns across 8 bases. With V trimmed by 4 bases and J by 6 bases, 5 bases remained unmatched. Germline CDR1 is SGHRS and CDR2 is YFSETQ. This CDR3 comprises 13 residues. The CDR3 bases are TGCGCCAGCAGCCCGGACAGGGCGGATGGCTACACCTTC. This encodes CASSPDRADGYTF.

V gene TRBV24-1 combines with J gene TRBJ2-5; D unresolved. CDR1 is KGHDR and CDR2 is SFDVKD in the germline V gene. This CDR3 region has 13 residues. The germline V and J ends were trimmed by 0 bases and 9 bases, with 10 bases remaining between them. CDR3 bases: TGTGCCACCAGTGATTTGGACACCTTTGCCCAGTACTTC. This sequence encodes CATSDLDTFAQYF.

V is TRBV12-3 or TRBV12-4 and J is TRBJ2-5; TRBD2 aligns across 11 bases. CDR3 length: 16 amino acids. The junction had 5 bases not matched to a gene; V was cut back by 0 bases and J by 5 bases. CDR3 sequence reads: CASSLATPSGGETQYF. CDR3 coding DNA: TGTGCCAGCAGTTTAGCGACGCCTAGCGGGGGGGAGACCCAGTACTTC.

Only a few counts were recorded for this clonotype. The CDR3 DNA reads TGTGCCAGCAGCCAAGATGGACGGTTCTATGGCTACACCTTC. Its protein product is CASSQDGRFYGYTF. The rearrangement links TRBV3-1 to TRBJ1-2; D unclear. The CDR3 covers 14 residues. The V end lost 0 bases, the J end lost 4 bases, and 9 bases lay between the germline ends. CDR1 LGHDT and CDR2 YNNKEL come from the germline V gene (reference sequence).

This clonotype came up a few times. The chain employs TRBV29-1 and TRBJ1-1; D remains unclear. The germline gives CDR1 SQVTM, CDR2 ANQGSEA. V was trimmed by 7 bases and J by 0 bases, leaving 6 bases between them. The CDR3 extends over 11 amino acids. The CDR3 DNA follows: TGCAGCGGCTCGGTGAACACTGAAGCTTTCTTT. This sequence encodes CSGSVNTEAFF. Complete variable domain (other parts from reference TRBV29-1 and TRBJ1-1): SAVISQKPSRDICQRGTSLTIQCQVDSQVTMMFWYRQQPGQSLTLIATANQGSEATYESGFVIDKFPISRPNLTFSTLTVSNMSPEDSSIYLCSGSVNTEAFFGQGTRLTVV.

The genes are TRBV6-6 and TRBJ2-2; D is undetermined. The germline V gene encodes CDR1 MNHNY and CDR2 SVGAGI (reference sequence). Trimming removed 6 bases from V and 7 bases from J, with 15 bases in between. This CDR3 comprises 14 residues. The CDR3 protein is CASRMDGSDGELFF. DNA of the CDR3: TGTGCCAGCAGAATGGACGGTTCGGACGGGGAGCTGTTTTTT.

The V call is TRBV7-9, the J call TRBJ1-1; 7 nucleotides agree with TRBD1. This CDR3 spans 15 amino acids. The V and J ends lost 5 bases and 1 base, in that order; junction bases with no gene match: 7. From germline, CDR1 is SEHNR and CDR2 FQNEAQ (reference sequence). The chain's CDR3 is CASSKRQGTNTEAFF. The CDR3 DNA reads TGTGCCAGCAGCAAACGACAGGGCACGAACACTGAAGCTTTCTTT.

The chain combines TRBV20-1 with TRBJ1-1; the D gene is possibly TRBD1 (5 bases). This CDR3 region has 11 residues. The germline CDR1 and CDR2 sequences are DFQATT and SNEGSKA (reference sequence). CDR3 region: CNVPRGSEAFF. The CDR3 bases are TGCAACGTACCCCGGGGGTCTGAAGCTTTCTTT.

This clonotype was counted a few times. The chain combines TRBV29-1 with TRBJ1-4; no clear D gene. Per germline, CDR1 SQVTM and CDR2 ANQGSEA. CDR3 length: 15 amino acids. With 0 bases removed from V and 6 bases from J, the gap between germline ends came to 14 bases. CDR3 DNA: TGCAGCGTTGAAGATCCGGGGAAGGCGCATGAAAAACTGTTTTTT. Amino acid sequence: CSVEDPGKAHEKLFF. The full variable domain, rest sourced from reference TRBV29-1 and TRBJ1-4, is SAVISQKPSRDICQRGTSLTIQCQVDSQVTMMFWYRQQPGQSLTLIATANQGSEATYESGFVIDKFPISRPNLTFSTLTVSNMSPEDSSIYLCSVEDPGKAHEKLFFGSGTQLSVL.

This chain uses TRBV5-1 with TRBJ2-7; TRBD1 matches 8 bases. Germline CDR1 reads SGHRS; CDR2 reads YFSETQ. The CDR3 sequence is 13 residues long. Unmatched junction bases numbered 1, after V lost 0 bases and J lost 5 bases. CDR3 in DNA: TGCGCCAGCAGCTTGGAGACAGGGGACGAGCAGTACTTC. It yields the protein CASSLETGDEQYF.

In the case of this clonotype: An end of the junction does not agree with germline; a read error may underlie this. This sequence joins TRBV29-1 and TRBJ2-7; the D gene is possibly TRBD2 (6 bases). The CDR3 sequence is 14 residues long. Germline CDR1 SQVTM, CDR2 ANQGSEA. CDR3 DNA: TGCAGCGTTGCCATTCCGGGACTCCTTTACGAGCAGTGCTTC. Translating gives CSVAIPGLLYEQCF.

Remarks on this clonotype: Relative to the germline gene, one junction end is altered; a read error may explain this. The V call is TRBV7-9, the J call TRBJ2-3; TRBD2 aligns across 8 bases. Germline V CDR1 and CDR2: SEHNR, FQNEAQ (reference sequence). CDR3 length equals 13 residues. The CDR3 DNA follows: TGTGCCAGCAGCACAACCGATAGCGGGGCGCATTATTTT. This gives the protein CASSTTDSGAHYF.

The chain employs TRBV20-1 and TRBJ2-1; D tentatively reads TRBD1 or TRBD2 (5 bases each). Germline V gene data show CDR1 as DFQATT and CDR2 as SNEGSKA (reference sequence). V was pared by 3 bases and J by 6 bases, with 18 bases between. This CDR3 is 15 amino acids long. The CDR3 bases are TGCAGTGCTAGTTTGCCCCTAGCAGGGCCCAATGAGCAGTTCTTC. Translated, it gives CSASLPLAGPNEQFF.

The rearrangement joins TRBV4-2 to TRBJ2-5; D is possibly TRBD1 or TRBD2 (5 bases each). Gene TRBJ2-1 matches the end of the DNA better, so the J call may be wrong. This CDR3 spans 16 amino acids. Per germline, CDR1 LGHNA and CDR2 YNFKEQ. The CDR3 DNA sequence: TGTGCCAGCAGCCAAGAAGACGGGGCAACCTACAATGAGCAGTTCTTC. Amino acids: CASSQEDGATYNEQFF.

This clonotype appeared a few times. The rearrangement uses TRBV24-1 and TRBJ2-5; TRBD2 is a possible D gene (5 bases). This CDR3 has 13 residues. Per the germline V gene, CDR1 is KGHDR and CDR2 is SFDVKD. The V and J ends lost 5 bases and 4 bases respectively, with 10 bases between them. The CDR3 nucleotides are TGTGCCACCAGTGGTAGCGAGGGAGAGACCCAGTACTTC. This encodes CATSGSEGETQYF.

The sample holds one count of this clonotype. The chain links TRBV12-3 or TRBV12-4 to TRBJ2-5; D possibly uses TRBD1 or TRBD2 (5 bases each). The better agreement between TRBJ2-7 and the DNA end casts doubt on the J call. The CDR3 is made up of 15 amino acids. CDR3 sequence reads: CASSSPRRGEYEQYF. Here the CDR3 DNA reads TGTGCCAGCAGTTCGCCCCGTAGAGGGGAGTACGAGCAGTACTTC.

This clonotype has more than one count but fewer than ten. This sequence joins TRBV7-9 and TRBJ2-5; no clear D. The J call may be faulty, since TRBJ2-7 better matches the DNA end. CDR3 length equals 15 residues. From germline, CDR1 is SEHNR and CDR2 FQNEAQ (reference sequence). This CDR3 is CASSLLRGSSYEQYF. The CDR3 bases are TGTGCCAGCAGCTTATTACGCGGAAGCTCCTACGAGCAGTACTTC.

This clonotype was detected only a few times. V gene TRBV11-1 combines with J gene TRBJ2-5; D not certain. The J call is doubtful: the DNA matches TRBJ2-1 better. The CDR3 spans 16 residues. Germline V CDR1 and CDR2: SGHAT, FQDESV (reference sequence). Written as DNA, the CDR3 is TGTGCCAGCAGCTCCGTCTTGAGAAGATCCAACAATGAGCAGTTCTTC. It encodes CASSSVLRRSNNEQFF.

The chain is built from TRBV5-1 and TRBJ2-1, with 7 bases lining up with TRBD2. Per germline, CDR1 SGHRS and CDR2 YFSETQ. The J segment lost 1 base and the V segment lost 4 bases, leaving 8 bases of the junction unmatched. CDR3 length equals 16 residues. Here the CDR3 reads CASSPTGRESYNEQFF. As DNA, the CDR3 is TGCGCCAGCAGCCCCACGGGGAGGGAGTCCTACAATGAGCAGTTCTTC.

This clonotype appeared a few times. J is TRBJ2-5 and V is TRBV12-3 or TRBV12-4; D is unresolved. The CDR3 consists of 13 residues. The V gene lost 1 base and the J gene lost 4 bases, with 7 bases spanning the gap. The CDR3 nucleotides read TGTGCCAGCAGTTTAGGCACCTTAGAGACCCAGTACTTC. Its protein product is CASSLGTLETQYF.

The sample holds a few counts of this clonotype. This sequence joins TRBV7-3 and TRBJ2-7, with D possibly TRBD2 on 6 matching bases. The CDR3 loop spans 16 amino acids. Germline V lookup: CDR1 SGHTA, CDR2 FQGTGA. Trimming took off 1 base at V and 2 bases at J, with 15 bases between the two ends. The CDR3 DNA reads TGTGCCAGCAGCTTAATTGGGGGGTTCCAACCCTACGAGCAGTACTTC. It is translated as CASSLIGGFQPYEQYF. The variable domain in full, with the rest retrieved from reference TRBV7-3 and TRBJ2-7, is GAGVSQTPSNKVTEKGKYVELRCDPISGHTALYWYRQSLGQGPEFLIYFQGTGAADDSGLPNDRFFAVRPEGSVSTLKIQRTERGDSAVYLCASSLIGGFQPYEQYFGPGTRLTVT.

V is TRBV7-9 and J is TRBJ2-1; a weak D match, TRBD2 (5 bases). Trimming cost V 5 bases and J 2 bases, with 16 bases left between them. From germline, CDR1 is SEHNR and CDR2 FQNEAQ (reference sequence). CDR3 size: 16 residues. DNA of the CDR3: TGTGCCAGCAGCCACGGGGTGTCGCCCCCCTACAATGAGCAGTTCTTC. Its protein product is CASSHGVSPPYNEQFF.

The CDR3 protein is CASSSRLATDTQYF. DNA for the CDR3: TGTGCCAGCAGCTCCCGACTAGCCACAGATACGCAGTATTTT. V is TRBV3-1 and J is TRBJ2-3, with 7 nucleotides matching TRBD2. The V gene end was trimmed by 5 bases and the J gene end by 2 bases; junction bases not matched to a gene: 4. CDR1 is LGHDT and CDR2 is YNNKEL in the germline V gene (reference sequence). CDR3 length: 14 residues.

This clonotype occurred a few times. V gene TRBV6-5 combines with J gene TRBJ1-2; 9 nucleotides match TRBD1. J was trimmed by 2 bases and V by 4 bases; bases with no gene match: 8. This CDR3 is built from 16 residues. The germline V gene has CDR1 MNHEY and CDR2 SVGAGI. The CDR3: CASSSAGTGKNYGYTF. CDR3 coding DNA: TGTGCCAGCAGTTCAGCCGGGACAGGGAAGAACTATGGCTACACCTTC.